This TCR beta chain was found in a study of T cells in Graves' hyperthyroidism and ophthalmopathy. V shed 0 bases and J 0 bases; nucleotides not matched to a gene: 5. This CDR3 is built from 15 residues. The germline V gene has CDR1 DFQATT and CDR2 SNEGSKA (reference sequence). Amplification yielded TCR beta CDR3 regions, with RNA transcripts as the source. The HTBI primer set drove a first-round RT-PCR of the TCR CDR3. TCRdb ran MiXCR on the multiplex PCR reads and lists one entry per CDR3 protein. The profile covers more than 550,000 distinct CDR3 sequences, with approximately 42% appearing a single time and less than 8.5% taken by the ten largest. This clonotype was detected a few times. The antigen is undetermined. Thyroid ultrasound, orbital computed tomography, clinical symptoms, and serum thyroxine and TRAb underpinned diagnoses. Broader study findings: Among thyroid clonotypes expanded above 0.001, most also appeared in blood.

This TCR was sampled from an adult man with Graves' disease, either hyperthyroidism or ophthalmopathy (not recorded which). This sequence joins TRBV20-1 and TRBJ2-7, with 7 bases that match TRBD1. Sequenced material: peripheral blood or thyroid tissue (not recorded which). The CDR3 sequence: CSARDRGLSSYEQYF. In DNA, the CDR3 is TGCAGTGCTAGAGATAGGGGGCTAAGCTCCTACGAGCAGTACTTC.